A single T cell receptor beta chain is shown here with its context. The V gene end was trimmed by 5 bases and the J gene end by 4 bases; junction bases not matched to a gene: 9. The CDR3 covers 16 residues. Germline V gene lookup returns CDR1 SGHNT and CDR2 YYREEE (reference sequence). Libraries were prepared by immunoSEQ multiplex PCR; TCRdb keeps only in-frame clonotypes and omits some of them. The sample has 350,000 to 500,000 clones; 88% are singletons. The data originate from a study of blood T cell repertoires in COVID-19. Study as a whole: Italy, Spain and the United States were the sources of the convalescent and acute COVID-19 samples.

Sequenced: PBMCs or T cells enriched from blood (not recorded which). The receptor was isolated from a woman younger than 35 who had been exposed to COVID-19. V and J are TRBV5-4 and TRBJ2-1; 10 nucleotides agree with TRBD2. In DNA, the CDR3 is TGTGCCAGCAGATCTCGGACTAGCGGTCCATACAATGAGCAGTTCTTC. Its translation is CASRSRTSGPYNEQFF.